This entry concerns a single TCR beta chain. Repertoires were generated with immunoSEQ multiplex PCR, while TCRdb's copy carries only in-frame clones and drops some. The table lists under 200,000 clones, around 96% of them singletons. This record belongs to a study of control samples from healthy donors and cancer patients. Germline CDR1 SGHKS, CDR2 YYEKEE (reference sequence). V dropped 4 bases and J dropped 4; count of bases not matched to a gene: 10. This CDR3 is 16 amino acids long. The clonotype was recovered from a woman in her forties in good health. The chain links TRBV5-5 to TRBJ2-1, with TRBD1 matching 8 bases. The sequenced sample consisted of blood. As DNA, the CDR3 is TGTGCCAGCAGCCACTCGACAGGGGCATCATACAATGAGCAGTTCTTC. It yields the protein CASSHSTGASYNEQFF.